The T cell receptor (beta chain) under discussion was sequenced for a study of T cell changes during pregnancy in multiple sclerosis. Trimming stripped 11 bases from V and 9 bases from J, with 6 bases between. Germline CDR1 is MGHRA and CDR2 is YSYEKL. The CDR3 has 8 amino acids. The data were produced by immunoSEQ multiplex PCR, yet TCRdb's version contains in-frame clones alone and is incomplete. The sample lists approximately 69,000 clones, approximately 94% occurring once. Source: peripheral blood, taken in the third trimester of pregnancy. The clonotype was recovered from a female donor with multiple sclerosis, enrolled in a pregnancy study. The V call is TRBV4-1, the J call TRBJ2-3, with D uncertain. The CDR3 sequence: CAGQTQYF. For the CDR3, the DNA is TGCGCCGGCCAGACGCAGTATTTT.